Below, 2 T cell receptor beta chains from the same sample are listed, as sequenced in a study of blood T cell repertoires in COVID-19. The table came from immunoSEQ multiplex PCR; TCRdb's copy has only in-frame clones and leaves some out. The sample holds about 120,000 clones; approximately 81% are singletons and the top ten take 3% to 5%. The sequenced sample was peripheral blood. The receptors shown here come from a man aged 55 to 70 with acute or convalescent COVID-19.

To note about this clone: At one end the junction does not follow the germline gene, possibly because of a read error. The genes are TRBV12-3 or TRBV12-4 and TRBJ2-7; TRBD2 matches at 10 bases. CDR3 length: 12 amino acids. Here the CDR3 DNA reads TGTGCCAGCAGTTTCCAGCGGGAGGGGCCGACGTTC. Amino acids: CASSFQREGPTF.

This rearrangement joins TRBV18 to TRBJ2-1; possibly TRBD2 for D (7 bases). The CDR3 has 14 residues. Germline values: CDR1 KGHSH, CDR2 LQKENI. Trimming cost V 0 bases and J 8 bases, with 11 bases left between them. The CDR3 loop is CASSPPGAGDEQFF. In DNA, the CDR3 is TGTGCCAGCTCACCACCGGGGGCGGGAGATGAGCAGTTCTTC.